This T cell receptor (beta chain) was sequenced during a study of Ad26.COV2.S vaccination and SARS-CoV-2 variants. For the study at large: Administration of Ad26.COV2.S was intramuscular, either once or twice 56 days apart.

Findings of the study overall: For non-spike TCRs, breadth in vaccine recipients resembled that in placebo recipients. Following vaccination, spike-specific CD8+ and CD4+ T cell responses reportedly exhibited substantial breadth.

Concerning this clone: Its antigen remains unidentified.

The assay was immunoSEQ multiplex PCR, and TCRdb's table has in-frame clones only and misses some. The table records about 440,000 clones, less than 95% of them present only once. As to treatment: about 20 received Ad26.COV2.S at low or high dose, single or two shots; roughly five received placebo; per-sample allocation not given. The study sampled participants on day 63 after the first vaccine or placebo injection. Built on an Ad26 vector, the vaccine expressed Wuhan-strain SARS-CoV-2 spike. The germline V and J ends were trimmed by 3 bases and 2 bases, with 11 bases remaining between them. CDR1 and CDR2 from the germline V gene are SGHTA and FQGNSA. The CDR3 runs to 14 residues.

This clonotype was sampled from a person between 18 and 65 years old who received the Ad26.COV2.S COVID-19 vaccine or a placebo. This specimen was peripheral blood, taken in a trial of Ad26.COV2.S vaccine versus placebo. The chain carries TRBV7-2 and TRBJ2-7, with no clear D. The CDR3 DNA follows: TGTGCCAGCAGCTTTTCGCGGAATGCCTACGAGCAGTACTTC. Its translation is CASSFSRNAYEQYF. Full variable domain (missing parts from reference TRBV7-2 and TRBJ2-7): GAGVSQSPSNKVTEKGKDVELRCDPISGHTALYWYRQSLGQGLEFLIYFQGNSAPDKSGLPSDRFSAERTGGSVSTLTIQRTQQEDSAVYLCASSFSRNAYEQYFGPGTRLTVT.